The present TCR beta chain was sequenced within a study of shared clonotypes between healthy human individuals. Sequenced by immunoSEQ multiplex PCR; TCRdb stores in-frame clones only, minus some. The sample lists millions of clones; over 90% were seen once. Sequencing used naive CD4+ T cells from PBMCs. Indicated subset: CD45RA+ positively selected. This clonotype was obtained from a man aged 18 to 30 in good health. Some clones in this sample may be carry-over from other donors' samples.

This CDR3 reads CASSRTGRDTEAFF. The CDR3 DNA follows: TGCGCCAGCAGCCGGACAGGGAGGGACACTGAAGCTTTCTTT. The V and J genes are TRBV5-1 and TRBJ1-1, with 8 nucleotides matching TRBD1. Germline V CDR1 and CDR2: SGHRS, YFSETQ. CDR3 size: 14 residues. J gave up 3 bases and V 4 bases, and 5 bases lay outside the gene matches. Supplemented by reference TRBV5-1 and TRBJ1-1, the full variable domain reads KAGVTQTPRYLIKTRGQQVTLSCSPISGHRSVSWYQQTPGQGLQFLFEYFSETQRNKGNFPGRFSGRQFSNSRSEMNVSTLELGDSALYLCASSRTGRDTEAFFGQGTRLTVV.